The next 18 T cell receptor beta chains were all read from a single sample in a study of early T cells in non-severe SARS-CoV-2 infection. MiXCR, run by TCRdb on the 5' RACE reads, gives a single entry per CDR3 protein. Of 40,000 to 60,000 distinct CDR3 sequences listed, approximately 9.4% are singletons. Sequenced sample: whole blood. These receptors all come from an adult who was a healthcare worker with PCR-confirmed SARS-CoV-2 infection or an uninfected control (not recorded which).

This clonotype was counted at least ten times. V gene TRBV20-1 combines with J gene TRBJ1-1; tentatively, D is TRBD1 (5 bases). From germline, CDR1 is DFQATT and CDR2 SNEGSKA (reference sequence). V lost 6 bases and J lost 0, with 17 bases in between. CDR3 length equals 15 residues. The CDR3 is CSATRPGLMNTEAFF. The CDR3 DNA reads TGCAGTGCAACCCGTCCAGGGCTCATGAACACTGAAGCTTTCTTT.

V usage is TRBV11-2 and J usage is TRBJ2-1; D gene ambiguous. The germline CDR1 and CDR2 sequences are SGHAT and FQNNGV. The CDR3 is made up of 14 amino acids. Trimming stripped 6 bases from V and 5 bases from J, with 14 bases between. The CDR3 protein is CASRLNPRHNEQFF. For the CDR3, the DNA is TGTGCCAGCAGACTAAACCCCAGGCACAATGAGCAGTTCTTC.

This chain uses TRBV12-3 or TRBV12-4 with TRBJ1-1; D is unclear. V was cut by 3 bases and J by 4 bases, with 12 bases left in between. The CDR3 is made up of 14 amino acids. The CDR3 reads CASSFLKGITEAFF. CDR3 nucleotides: TGTGCCAGCAGTTTCCTCAAAGGCATCACTGAAGCTTTCTTT.

There are many counts of this clonotype. The rearrangement links TRBV30 to TRBJ2-1; D perhaps matches TRBD2 (5 bases). Germline V gives CDR1 GTSNPN, CDR2 SVGIG (reference sequence). CDR3 size: 13 residues. The V end was cut by 0 bases, the J end by 10 bases, with 13 bases between. CDR3 region: CAWSVYLAGEQFF. CDR3 coding DNA: TGTGCCTGGAGTGTATATCTAGCAGGCGAGCAGTTCTTC.

This rearrangement joins TRBV5-4 to TRBJ2-2; the D gene is possibly TRBD1 (6 bases). Trimming removed 7 bases at V and 5 bases at J, with 9 bases between. CDR3 length equals 12 residues. In germline, CDR1 is SGHNT, CDR2 YYREEE (reference sequence). In nucleotides, the CDR3 is TGTGCCAGCGAAAGGGGGACCGGGGAGCTGTTTTTT. This codes for CASERGTGELFF.

This clonotype was seen a few times. CDR3: CASSWGTGELFF. The CDR3 nucleotides read TGTGCCAGCAGTTGGGGTACCGGGGAGCTGTTTTTT. This rearrangement joins TRBV27 to TRBJ2-2; D gene unclear. Germline-derived CDR1 and CDR2 are MNHEY and SMNVEV (reference sequence). The CDR3 contains 12 residues. V shed 4 bases and J shed 5 bases, with 5 bases lying between them.

At least ten counts were recorded for this clonotype. This chain joins TRBV27 and TRBJ1-6, with D unresolved. The CDR3 is 12 amino acids. Per the germline V gene, CDR1 is MNHEY and CDR2 is SMNVEV (reference sequence). Deletions cut 2 bases from V and 8 bases from J, with 4 bases between. Written as DNA, the CDR3 is TGTGCCAGCAGTTTACGGGATTCACCCCTCCACTTT. Translating gives CASSLRDSPLHF.

This clonotype was recorded many times. This chain connects TRBV5-1 to TRBJ2-5, with 8 bases lining up with TRBD2. CDR3 size: 14 residues. V was clipped by 4 bases and J by 1 base; unmatched bases: 3. Germline CDR1 and CDR2: SGHRS and YFSETQ. CDR3 residues: CASSTGTSQETQYF. Here the CDR3 DNA reads TGCGCCAGCAGCACCGGGACTAGCCAAGAGACCCAGTACTTC.

The gene calls are TRBV12-3 or TRBV12-4 and TRBJ2-4, with TRBD2 matching over 8 bases. V shed 4 bases, J shed 8 bases, and the junction held 7 bases outside the gene matches. CDR3 length equals 14 residues. CDR3 DNA sequence: TGTGCCAGCAGTTCTACGGGAGGGCGGGACATTCAGTACTTC. The encoded protein is CASSSTGGRDIQYF.

This clonotype showed up many times. This rearrangement joins TRBV7-6 to TRBJ2-7, with 8 positions matching TRBD1. CDR1 is SGHVS, CDR2 FNYEAQ, per germline. Unmatched junction bases numbered 11, after V lost 4 bases and J lost 3 bases. The CDR3 runs to 16 residues. CDR3 nucleotides: TGTGCCAGCAGCTCTTCTCAGGGGGCGAGACTCTACGAGCAGTACTTC. Translation gives CASSSSQGARLYEQYF.

This clonotype was seen a handful of times. This chain uses TRBV9 with TRBJ2-7; D is undetermined. Trimming cost V 0 bases and J 0 bases, with 7 bases left between them. Germline-derived CDR1 and CDR2 are SGDLS and YYNGEE. The CDR3 has 14 amino acids. The CDR3 spells CASSVDGYSYEQYF. For the CDR3, the DNA is TGTGCCAGCAGCGTAGACGGGTACTCCTACGAGCAGTACTTC.

The chain recombines TRBV3-1 with TRBJ2-1; TRBD2 agrees at 8 bases. After removal of 2 bases from V and 4 bases from J, the junction contained 4 bases not matched to a gene. Looked up from germline, CDR1 is LGHDT and CDR2 is YNNKEL (reference sequence). The CDR3 consists of 15 residues. CDR3 sequence reads: CASSQSPSGYNEQFF. The CDR3 nucleotides are TGTGCCAGCAGCCAATCACCTAGCGGGTACAATGAGCAGTTCTTC.

This clonotype was observed many times. The genes are TRBV5-6 and TRBJ1-6; the D gene is possibly TRBD1 (5 bases). The CDR3 has 15 residues. V dropped 4 bases and J dropped 9 bases, with 17 bases sitting between them. Germline assignment: CDR1 SGHDT and CDR2 YYEEEE. Written as DNA, the CDR3 is TGTGCCAGCAGCCGTCGGGGCTCCTACGGTTCACCCCTCCACTTT. This translates into CASSRRGSYGSPLHF.

J is TRBJ2-3 and V is TRBV7-8; 7 bases map to TRBD2. The CDR3 is made up of 15 amino acids. V dropped 4 bases and J dropped 5; count of bases not matched to a gene: 9. Germline V CDR1 and CDR2: SGHVS, FQNEAQ. The chain's CDR3 is CASSWKRSGEDTQYF. The CDR3 nucleotides are TGTGCCAGCAGCTGGAAGCGGAGCGGGGAAGATACGCAGTATTTT.

In the case of this clonotype: A clone one base away is much larger, so this may be a read error. V and J are TRBV5-1 and TRBJ1-1; weak D call: TRBD1 (5 bases). The CDR3 has 15 amino acids. Trimming left V 4 bases short and J 0 bases short, with 13 bases between. CDR1 and CDR2 (germline): SGHRS, YFSETQ. CDR3 DNA: TGCGCCAGCAGCCTCTGGGCAGGGATGAACACTGAAGCTTTCTTT. Its protein product is CASSLWAGMNTEAFF.

There are many counts of this clonotype. The rearrangement joins TRBV11-2 to TRBJ2-1, with 12 bases fitting TRBD2. The junction had 7 bases not matched to a gene; V was cut back by 3 bases and J by 4 bases. The germline gives CDR1 SGHAT, CDR2 FQNNGV. The CDR3 sequence is 17 residues long. As DNA, the CDR3 is TGTGCCAGCAGCTTCTACTGGACTAGCGGGAAGTACAATGAGCAGTTCTTC. This encodes CASSFYWTSGKYNEQFF.

With respect to this clonotype: A much larger clone differs by one base, so this may be a read error. The V gene is TRBV20-1, the J gene TRBJ1-5, with 8 bases aligning to TRBD1. Germline-derived CDR1 and CDR2 are DFQATT and SNEGSKA (reference sequence). This CDR3 has 14 residues. V shed 7 bases and J 9 bases; nucleotides not matched to a gene: 14. CDR3 residues: CSVQRTGGTRPQHF. The CDR3 region has the DNA TGCAGTGTTCAGCGCACAGGGGGTACTCGGCCCCAGCATTTT.

The rearrangement uses TRBV5-1 and TRBJ2-3; D may be TRBD1 (6 bases). CDR1 and CDR2 from the germline V gene are SGHRS and YFSETQ. V lost 4 bases and J lost 6, with 18 bases in between. The CDR3 has 15 amino acids. CDR3 residues: CASSPEDSLIDTQYF. The DNA for the CDR3 is TGCGCCAGCAGCCCGGAGGACAGTCTAATTGATACGCAGTATTTT.